One and the same sample provided the 29 T cell receptor beta chains below, sequenced in a study of blood T cells in healthy people across ages. Then a second PCR, running about 6 to 11 cycles, was carried out with a sample-barcoded 5' primer and a J-beta primer mix. Via MiXCR, TCRdb re-called the 5' RACE reads, giving one row per CDR3 protein. The data hold about a million distinct CDR3 sequences, with 48% observed a single time. The sample consisted of blood. The receptor set was obtained from a man aged 30 to 45 in good health.

The chain links TRBV7-2 to TRBJ1-2, with unresolved D. V gave up 2 bases and J gave up 7 bases, with 11 bases separating them. From germline, CDR1 is SGHTA and CDR2 FQGNSA. The CDR3 has 13 residues. CDR3 residues: CASSLRQAGGYTF. The CDR3 DNA is TGTGCCAGCAGCTTACGGCAGGCAGGTGGCTACACCTTC.

This rearrangement joins TRBV20-1 to TRBJ1-2; D not certain. Germline V CDR1 and CDR2: DFQATT, SNEGSKA (reference sequence). Trimming pared 0 bases from V and 3 bases from J, leaving 2 bases between. This CDR3 spans 11 amino acids. Here the CDR3 reads CSARDDYGYTF. The CDR3, as DNA: TGCAGTGCTAGAGATGACTATGGCTACACCTTC.

A note on this clonotype: One end of the junction does not line up with germline, which may come from a read error. The chain couples TRBV20-1 to TRBJ2-1; 7 bases match TRBD2. The CDR3 consists of 16 residues. Germline V CDR1 and CDR2: DFQATT, SNEGSKA (reference sequence). CDR3 sequence (DNA): TGCAGTGCTGGAGATCCGGAGCGGGGAGACTACAATGAGCAGTTCTTC. Amino acids: CSAGDPERGDYNEQFF.

This clonotype was seen at least ten times. This chain connects TRBV29-1 to TRBJ2-1; D might be TRBD2 (6 bases). The germline CDR1 and CDR2 sequences are SQVTM and ANQGSEA. This CDR3 contains 11 residues. CDR3 bases: TGCCAGGGAGGTTCCTACAATGAGCAGTTCTTC. Protein: CQGGSYNEQFF.

In its sample, this clonotype was seen a few times. The chain joins TRBV4-1 to TRBJ2-2; TRBD2 matches at 15 bases. The CDR3 length is 17 residues. From germline, CDR1 is MGHRA and CDR2 YSYEKL. V lost 5 bases, J lost 7 bases, and 8 bases stayed unmatched. CDR3 loop: CASSARWTSGGGGELFF. The CDR3 DNA sequence: TGCGCCAGCAGCGCGCGCTGGACTAGCGGGGGGGGCGGGGAGCTGTTTTTT.

The chain joins TRBV4-1 to TRBJ1-1; D is unclear. CDR3 length equals 16 residues. With 10 bases removed from V and 0 bases from J, the gap between germline ends came to 21 bases. CDR1 and CDR2 from the germline V gene are MGHRA and YSYEKL. The CDR3 here is CATKFRGGNLNTEAFF. The CDR3 region has the DNA TGCGCCACCAAATTCCGAGGAGGTAACTTGAACACTGAAGCTTTCTTT.

J is TRBJ1-2 and V is TRBV7-9; D is possibly TRBD1 (5 bases). The CDR3 extends over 15 amino acids. Germline V lookup: CDR1 SEHNR, CDR2 FQNEAQ (reference sequence). V was trimmed by 4 bases and J by 7 bases, leaving 19 bases between them. CDR3 amino acids: CASSSTSGGFGGYTF. The CDR3 nucleotides are TGTGCCAGCAGCTCCACGTCGGGGGGTTTCGGTGGCTACACCTTC.

This chain links TRBV6-6 with TRBJ2-4; TRBD1 might be the D (5 bases). The J call is doubtful: the DNA matches TRBJ2-7 better. Germline CDR1 is MNHNY and CDR2 is SVGAGI (reference sequence). The CDR3 consists of 15 residues. CDR3 residues: CASSSKTVWSYEQYF. CDR3 in DNA: TGTGCCAGCAGTTCCAAGACAGTATGGTCCTACGAGCAGTACTTC.

The chain is built from TRBV20-1 and TRBJ2-4, with TRBD1 matching 10 bases. Gene TRBJ2-7 matches the end of the DNA better, so the J call may be wrong. This CDR3 spans 15 amino acids. Germline assignment: CDR1 DFQATT and CDR2 SNEGSKA (reference sequence). The CDR3 reads CSAPHRDRGSREQYF. In DNA, the CDR3 is TGCAGTGCTCCCCACAGGGACAGGGGTTCCCGCGAGCAGTACTTC.

The genes are TRBV7-9 and TRBJ2-7, with a possible D match to TRBD1 (6 bases). From germline, CDR1 is SEHNR and CDR2 FQNEAQ (reference sequence). Trimming left V 3 bases short and J 7 bases short, with 16 bases between. The CDR3 runs 14 residues. CDR3 sequence reads: CASSFDRLFGEQYF. CDR3 bases: TGTGCCAGCAGCTTCGACAGGCTGTTCGGGGAGCAGTACTTC.

This chain joins TRBV4-2 and TRBJ2-1; 7 bases fit TRBD1. This CDR3 contains 15 residues. CDR1 LGHNA and CDR2 YNFKEQ come from the germline V gene. V lost 1 base to trimming and J lost 4 bases; unmatched junction nucleotides: 4. In nucleotides, the CDR3 is TGTGCCAGCAGCCAAGGAACAGGGGATTACAATGAGCAGTTCTTC. It translates to CASSQGTGDYNEQFF.

The chain uses TRBV25-1 and TRBJ1-1, with TRBD1 matching 9 bases. V shed 7 bases, J shed 10 bases, and the junction held 1 base outside the gene matches. The CDR3 consists of 10 residues. Germline V lookup: CDR1 MGHDK, CDR2 SYGVNS. This CDR3 is CASMGQGAFF. The DNA of the CDR3 is TGTGCCAGCATGGGACAGGGAGCTTTCTTT.

The chain combines TRBV6-1 with TRBJ2-5; D perhaps matches TRBD2 (5 bases). TRBJ2-7 matches the DNA end more closely, so the J call is doubtful. Germline V CDR1 and CDR2: MNHNS, SASEGT. CDR3 length: 12 residues. The CDR3 loop is CAGETETYEQYF. The CDR3 bases are TGTGCCGGGGAGACGGAAACCTACGAGCAGTACTTC.

This clonotype has only one observation. V is TRBV4-2 and J is TRBJ1-1; weak D call: TRBD1 (5 bases). The V and J ends lost 0 bases and 1 base respectively, with 12 bases between them. The CDR3 loop spans 16 amino acids. CDR1 is LGHNA and CDR2 is YNFKEQ in the germline V gene. The CDR3 DNA reads as TGTGCCAGCAGCCAAGATATCCAGGGCGGGAACACTGAAGCTTTCTTT. This gives the protein CASSQDIQGGNTEAFF.

The chain joins TRBV4-3 to TRBJ2-3, with D hard to call. Trimming took 4 bases from V and 3 from J, leaving 14 bases between them. Germline CDR1 and CDR2: LGHNA and YSLEER. This CDR3 comprises 15 residues. As DNA, the CDR3 is TGCGCCAGCAGCCCGCATGGCACCGGGACAGATACGCAGTATTTT. This encodes CASSPHGTGTDTQYF.

The J gene is TRBJ2-5, the V gene TRBV27, with 7 positions matching TRBD2. Germline values: CDR1 MNHEY, CDR2 SMNVEV (reference sequence). J lost 2 bases, V lost 3 bases, and 6 bases had no gene match. There are 15 residues in the CDR3. CDR3: CASSFGTTGQETQYF. In nucleotides, the CDR3 is TGTGCCAGCAGTTTTGGGACTACCGGACAAGAGACCCAGTACTTC.

Only a few counts were recorded for this clonotype. The chain employs TRBV28 and TRBJ2-7; D remains ambiguous. Germline loops: CDR1 MDHEN, CDR2 SYDVKM. The CDR3 loop spans 12 amino acids. Trimming took off 5 bases at V and 2 bases at J, with 7 bases between the two ends. The CDR3 nucleotides read TGTGCCAGCAGTGCTCCTACCTACGAGCAGTACTTC. Protein: CASSAPTYEQYF.

V is TRBV4-1 and J is TRBJ2-3; the D is unclear. V was shortened by 2 bases and J by 2 bases, with 14 bases between the two germline ends. The CDR3 is 16 amino acids. The germline CDR1 and CDR2 sequences are MGHRA and YSYEKL. The CDR3 loop is CASSQLWLELTDTQYF. CDR3 nucleotide sequence: TGCGCCAGCAGCCAACTGTGGCTGGAACTCACAGATACGCAGTATTTT.

The V call is TRBV20-1, the J call TRBJ2-1; a weak D match, TRBD1 (5 bases). The CDR3 runs to 14 residues. V lost 5 bases to trimming and J lost 3 bases, with 14 bases between them. Germline CDR1 is DFQATT and CDR2 is SNEGSKA (reference sequence). In DNA, the CDR3 is TGCAGTGCTGTGCCGGACACAAACTACAATGAGCAGTTCTTC. Amino acid sequence: CSAVPDTNYNEQFF.

The chain joins TRBV5-1 to TRBJ2-1; 8 bases agree with TRBD2. There are 15 residues in the CDR3. The ends lost 0 bases at V and 4 bases at J; junction bases unmatched: 3. CDR1 and CDR2 from the germline V gene are SGHRS and YFSETQ. CDR3 residues: CASSLAAGEYNEQFF. CDR3 in DNA: TGCGCCAGCAGCTTGGCAGCGGGGGAATACAATGAGCAGTTCTTC.

J is TRBJ1-5 and V is TRBV5-1; 8 nucleotides agree with TRBD1. The V and J ends lost 0 bases and 5 bases, in that order; junction bases with no gene match: 4. Germline assignment: CDR1 SGHRS and CDR2 YFSETQ. The CDR3 sequence is 15 residues long. The CDR3 loop reads CASSLEGQGDQPQHF. DNA for the CDR3: TGCGCCAGCAGCTTGGAAGGACAGGGCGATCAGCCCCAGCATTTT.

The chain couples TRBV29-1 to TRBJ2-7; TRBD2 aligns across 10 bases. With V trimmed by 4 bases and J by 6 bases, 6 bases remained unmatched. The CDR3 is 13 amino acids. From germline, CDR1 is SQVTM and CDR2 ANQGSEA. This CDR3 is CSVAASGGGEQYF. Written as DNA, the CDR3 is TGCAGCGTTGCGGCTAGCGGGGGAGGCGAGCAGTACTTC.

V gene TRBV10-3 combines with J gene TRBJ1-4; 8 bases are a match to TRBD1. The V segment lost 6 bases and the J segment 8 bases; nucleotides outside the gene matches: 2. Germline values: CDR1 ENHRY, CDR2 SYGVKD. The CDR3 length is 12 residues. The CDR3 DNA reads as TGTGCCATCAGCAGGGGGCAGGAAAAACTGTTTTTT. This sequence encodes CAISRGQEKLFF.

The chain has TRBV6-6 and TRBJ2-7; D is possibly TRBD1 (6 bases). The CDR3 sequence is 13 residues long. V was shortened by 2 bases and J by 5 bases, with 10 bases between the two germline ends. Germline CDR1 and CDR2: MNHNY and SVGAGI (reference sequence). The CDR3 loop reads CASSYNRDHEQYF. The CDR3 region has the DNA TGTGCCAGCAGTTACAACAGGGACCACGAGCAGTACTTC.

The chain is built from TRBV2 and TRBJ1-6; no firm D call. The length of the CDR3 is 16 residues. Germline lookup yields CDR1 SNHLY and CDR2 FYNNEI. Between the trimmed V and J ends, which lost 4 bases and 7 bases, there was a span of 17 bases. The CDR3 DNA reads as TGTGCCAGCAGTGGAGAAGGTGGAGGCGTCAATTCACCCCTCCACTTT. Its protein is CASSGEGGGVNSPLHF.

V usage is TRBV28 and J usage is TRBJ2-1; TRBD1 aligns across 12 bases. The CDR3 extends over 14 amino acids. The germline V gene has CDR1 MDHEN and CDR2 SYDVKM. With 5 bases clipped from V and 9 bases from J, the junction kept 5 bases outside the gene matches. As DNA, the CDR3 is TGTGCCAGCAGTCTACGGGACAGGGGGCCTGAGCAGTTCTTC. It yields the protein CASSLRDRGPEQFF.

The V gene is TRBV7-2, the J gene TRBJ2-4; a possible D gene is TRBD2 (6 bases). The DNA end favors TRBJ2-7, so the J call may be wrong. Germline values: CDR1 SGHTA, CDR2 FQGNSA. The CDR3 consists of 15 residues. CDR3 bases: TGTGCCAGCAGCTTAAGTGGGGGGAAGCCCTACGAGCAGTACTTC. As protein: CASSLSGGKPYEQYF.

The chain employs TRBV18 and TRBJ2-3; 7 bases line up with TRBD1. Per the germline V gene, CDR1 is KGHSH and CDR2 is LQKENI. CDR3 length: 15 residues. The trim removed 4 bases at V and 6 bases at J, leaving 10 bases unmatched. Here the CDR3 reads CASSLNRGGQDTQYF. DNA for the CDR3: TGTGCCAGCTCACTGAACAGGGGCGGGCAGGATACGCAGTATTTT.

This clonotype turned up a few times. The rearrangement joins TRBV7-2 to TRBJ2-1; 9 bases are shared with TRBD2. Germline V gene data show CDR1 as SGHTA and CDR2 as FQGNSA. There are 14 residues in the CDR3. Trimming took 4 bases from V and 8 from J; bases not matched to a gene: 6. Here the CDR3 reads CASSSGLANYEQFF. The CDR3 bases are TGTGCCAGCAGCTCCGGACTAGCGAACTATGAGCAGTTCTTC.